These 22 T cell receptor beta chains share one sample of origin, sequenced in a study of blood T cell repertoires in COVID-19. Assay used: immunoSEQ multiplex PCR; TCRdb lists only in-frame clones, some missing. This sample has about 270,000 clones, with about 85% found just once. The source material was peripheral blood. These receptors all stem from a human donor in a cohort sampled during active COVID-19.

The CDR3 nucleotides are TGCGCCAGCAGCTTACAGCACGAGCAGTACTTC. Translation: CASSLQHEQYF. The chain combines TRBV5-1 with TRBJ2-7; the D is unclear. Deletions cut 2 bases from V and 5 bases from J, with 5 bases between. This CDR3 comprises 11 residues. In germline, CDR1 is SGHRS, CDR2 YFSETQ. Full variable domain (remainder filled in from reference TRBV5-1 and TRBJ2-7): KAGVTQTPRYLIKTRGQQVTLSCSPISGHRSVSWYQQTPGQGLQFLFEYFSETQRNKGNFPGRFSGRQFSNSRSEMNVSTLELGDSALYLCASSLQHEQYFGPGTRLTVT.

The table lists this clone with a few counts. The chain uses TRBV15 and TRBJ1-5; D unresolved. Germline CDR1 is LNHNV and CDR2 is YYDKDF (reference sequence). V was clipped by 8 bases and J by 1 base, with 15 bases between them. The CDR3 consists of 15 residues. CDR3 sequence: CATGPGSRSNQPQHF. The CDR3 DNA reads as TGTGCCACCGGACCGGGGTCGCGGAGCAATCAGCCCCAGCATTTT.

The chain recombines TRBV5-5 with TRBJ1-2; D gene ambiguous. Germline CDR1 SGHKS, CDR2 YYEKEE (reference sequence). The CDR3 spans 14 residues. The V end was cut by 2 bases, the J end by 3 bases, with 11 bases between. The CDR3 DNA reads as TGTGCCAGCAGCTTTGAGGGAACTTACTATGGCTACACCTTC. Translation gives CASSFEGTYYGYTF.

The V and J genes are TRBV18 and TRBJ1-6, with 9 bases that match TRBD1. The junction had 7 bases not matched to a gene; V was cut back by 3 bases and J by 7 bases. Looked up from germline, CDR1 is KGHSH and CDR2 is LQKENI. The CDR3 is 16 amino acids. For the CDR3, the DNA is TGTGCCAGCTCACCCGACAGGGGGAGTGGGAATTCACCCCTCCACTTT. Encoded protein: CASSPDRGSGNSPLHF.

This chain links TRBV6-2 or TRBV6-3 with TRBJ2-7; 9 bases match TRBD2. The CDR3 runs 17 residues. The V and J ends lost 2 bases and 2 bases, in that order; junction bases with no gene match: 10. The germline V gene encodes CDR1 MNHEY and CDR2 SVGEGT. The CDR3 is CASSYAPGLAETYEQYF. CDR3 DNA: TGTGCCAGCAGTTACGCGCCGGGACTAGCAGAGACCTACGAGCAGTACTTC.

The rearrangement joins TRBV19 to TRBJ2-2; D might be TRBD2 (7 bases). CDR1 and CDR2 (germline): LNHDA, SQIVND (reference sequence). The CDR3 extends over 16 amino acids. The V end lost 3 bases, the J end lost 6 bases, and 17 bases lay between the germline ends. CDR3 region: CASSIGRLAGAGELFF. DNA for the CDR3: TGTGCCAGTAGTATCGGCAGACTAGCAGGGGCCGGGGAGCTGTTTTTT.

The V gene is TRBV19, the J gene TRBJ2-2, with 8 nucleotides matching TRBD1. Germline V gives CDR1 LNHDA, CDR2 SQIVND (reference sequence). This CDR3 has 15 residues. Unmatched junction bases numbered 13, after V lost 9 bases and J lost 7 bases. CDR3 sequence reads: CASRPGTGSFGELFF. The CDR3 region has the DNA TGTGCCAGCAGACCCGGGACAGGCTCATTCGGGGAGCTGTTTTTT. Combining the CDR3 with reference TRBV19 and TRBJ2-2 gives the whole variable domain DGGITQSPKYLFRKEGQNVTLSCEQNLNHDAMYWYRQDPGQGLRLIYYSQIVNDFQKGDIAEGYSVSREKKESFPLTVTSAQKNPTAFYLCASRPGTGSFGELFFGEGSRLTVL.

CDR3 loop: CATRGGVREETQYF. CDR3 nucleotide sequence: TGTGCCACCAGGGGGGGGGTTCGCGAGGAGACCCAGTACTTC. This chain joins TRBV15 and TRBJ2-5; TRBD2 agrees at 7 bases. The CDR3 length is 14 residues. With V trimmed by 6 bases and J by 5 bases, 9 bases remained unmatched. Germline V gene data show CDR1 as LNHNV and CDR2 as YYDKDF (reference sequence).

The chain uses TRBV15 and TRBJ2-5, with a tentative D call TRBD1 (5 bases). V was trimmed by 0 bases and J by 5 bases, leaving 10 bases between them. Germline V gene data show CDR1 as LNHNV and CDR2 as YYDKDF (reference sequence). The CDR3 totals 14 residues. In DNA form, the CDR3 reads TGTGCCACCAGCAGAGAGGGGCCGCGGGAGACCCAGTACTTC. This sequence encodes CATSREGPRETQYF. The full variable domain, rest sourced from reference TRBV15 and TRBJ2-5, is DAMVIQNPRYQVTQFGKPVTLSCSQTLNHNVMYWYQQKSSQAPKLLFHYYDKDFNNEADTPDNFQSRRPNTSFCFLDIRSPGLGDTAMYLCATSREGPRETQYFGPGTRLLVL.

The chain has TRBV25-1 and TRBJ1-2; no clear D gene. This CDR3 is built from 12 residues. Germline V lookup: CDR1 MGHDK, CDR2 SYGVNS. The V and J ends lost 2 bases and 6 bases respectively, with 7 bases between them. CDR3 sequence (DNA): TGTGCCAGCAGTGAACCCGGGGATGGCTACACCTTC. Its protein is CASSEPGDGYTF.

This sequence joins TRBV6-1 and TRBJ2-1, with TRBD2 identical over 8 bases. The CDR3 sequence is 15 residues long. With V trimmed by 3 bases and J by 6 bases, 7 bases remained unmatched. Per germline, CDR1 MNHNS and CDR2 SASEGT. CDR3: CASSEQGLGLNEQFF. The CDR3 DNA is TGTGCCAGCAGTGAGCAGGGACTAGGGCTCAATGAGCAGTTCTTC.

The rearrangement joins TRBV6-6 to TRBJ1-2; 8 positions agree with TRBD1. V lost 0 bases to trimming and J lost 4 bases; unmatched junction nucleotides: 4. The CDR3 sequence is 15 residues long. Germline lookup yields CDR1 MNHNY and CDR2 SVGAGI (reference sequence). CDR3 DNA: TGTGCCAGCAGTTACTCGACAGGGGAAGGCTATGGCTACACCTTC. It codes for CASSYSTGEGYGYTF.

The V gene is TRBV6-1, the J gene TRBJ1-5, with a tentative D call TRBD1 (5 bases). The CDR3 covers 13 residues. The germline CDR1 and CDR2 sequences are MNHNS and SASEGT. Trimming removed 2 bases at V and 11 bases at J, with 13 bases between. CDR3 bases: TGTGCCAGCAGTGAAAGAAGGGGTTGGGCCCAGCATTTT. Translating gives CASSERRGWAQHF.

The chain has TRBV11-3 and TRBJ2-2; D perhaps matches TRBD1 (5 bases). The CDR3 extends over 15 amino acids. Between the trimmed V and J ends, which lost 1 base and 4 bases, there was a span of 10 bases. In germline, CDR1 is SGHNT, CDR2 YENEEA. CDR3 residues: CASSLGNRPTGELFF. CDR3 coding DNA: TGTGCCAGCAGCTTAGGTAACAGGCCCACCGGGGAGCTGTTTTTT.

The chain links TRBV13 to TRBJ1-2; D gene unclear. Trimming shortened V by 3 bases and J by 2 bases, and 7 bases separated the two germline ends. CDR1 is PRHDT and CDR2 is FYEKMQ in the germline V gene (reference sequence). The CDR3 covers 13 residues. The CDR3 region is CASSFGGNYGYTF. For the CDR3, the DNA is TGTGCCAGCAGCTTCGGAGGAAACTATGGCTACACCTTC.

The chain employs TRBV25-1 and TRBJ1-2; D unclear. The CDR3 consists of 14 residues. Trimming cost V 3 bases and J 4 bases, with 12 bases left between them. Germline CDR1 and CDR2: MGHDK and SYGVNS. The CDR3 region is CASSEQVGSYGYTF. DNA for the CDR3: TGTGCCAGCAGTGAGCAAGTTGGGAGCTATGGCTACACCTTC.

The CDR3 sequence: CAWSRTSGSYEQYF. In DNA, the CDR3 is TGTGCCTGGAGTAGGACTAGCGGGAGCTACGAGCAGTACTTC. The genes are TRBV30 and TRBJ2-7; 13 nucleotides agree with TRBD2. The CDR3 runs to 14 residues. V was pared by 2 bases and J by 3 bases, with 1 base of the junction left unmatched. CDR1 and CDR2 from the germline V gene are GTSNPN and SVGIG (reference sequence).

The chain couples TRBV28 to TRBJ1-5, with TRBD1 identical over 7 bases. The CDR3 runs 15 residues. Germline V gene sequence: CDR1 MDHEN, CDR2 SYDVKM. V gave up 6 bases and J gave up 0 bases; unmatched junction bases: 5. The DNA of the CDR3 is TGTGCCAGCAGCTTGGACAGGTCTAGCAATCAGCCCCAGCATTTT. This sequence encodes CASSLDRSSNQPQHF.

V usage is TRBV5-4 and J usage is TRBJ2-1; the match to TRBD2 covers 7 bases. CDR1 and CDR2 from the germline V gene are SGHNT and YYREEE (reference sequence). The CDR3 consists of 15 residues. V shed 1 base, J shed 3 bases, and the junction held 4 bases outside the gene matches. CDR3 coding DNA: TGTGCCAGCAGCTTGCCAGGGAGGGGCTACAATGAGCAGTTCTTC. Its protein product is CASSLPGRGYNEQFF.

The chain has TRBV7-5 and TRBJ2-7; the table's TRBD1 call for D was not verified on the DNA. TRBV7-5 represents a pseudogene. There are 17 residues in the CDR3. The CDR3 here is CARSLARFTRGTHEQYF. The CDR3 region has the DNA TGTGCCAGAAGCTTAGCTCGATTTACTAGGGGGACCCACGAGCAGTACTTC.

This clone came up a few times. V usage is TRBV10-3 and J usage is TRBJ2-7; 7 bases map to TRBD2. With 0 bases clipped from V and 5 bases from J, the junction kept 7 bases outside the gene matches. This CDR3 comprises 15 residues. CDR1 ENHRY and CDR2 SYGVKD come from the germline V gene. The CDR3 sequence: CAISESAGVIHEQYF. CDR3 nucleotide sequence: TGTGCCATCAGTGAGTCTGCGGGGGTCATCCACGAGCAGTACTTC.

This rearrangement joins TRBV12-5 to TRBJ2-7; 10 positions agree with TRBD2. With 0 bases clipped from V and 0 bases from J, the junction kept 11 bases outside the gene matches. The CDR3 totals 19 residues. Per germline, CDR1 LGHNT and CDR2 FRNRAP. The CDR3 sequence is CASGLVRLAGVTPSYEQYF. CDR3 bases: TGTGCTAGTGGTTTGGTAAGGCTAGCGGGAGTCACCCCCTCCTACGAGCAGTACTTC. The variable domain in full, completed from reference TRBV12-5 and TRBJ2-7, reads DARVTQTPRHKVTEMGQEVTMRCQPILGHNTVFWYRQTMMQGLELLAYFRNRAPLDDSGMPKDRFSAEMPDATLATLKIQPSEPRDSAVYFCASGLVRLAGVTPSYEQYFGPGTRLTVT.